Listed below are T cell receptor beta chains from one sample, sequenced in a study of CD8 T cells in ankylosing spondylitis. TCRdb fed the 5' RACE reads into MiXCR, producing one record per CDR3 protein. This sample has over 400,000 distinct CDR3 sequences, with 26% found just once. Material: blood, either unsorted or a sorted T cell fraction (not recorded which). Receptors were obtained from a male donor with ankylosing spondylitis. CDR3s leave out the opening cysteine and the closing phenylalanine or tryptophan.

V	CDR3
TRBV2	ASSERTPKFPGEQF
TRBV24-1	ATSEVGQGYGYT
TRBV7-8	ASSLPHAGRNEQF
TRBV4-1	ASSQSGQLKMGQPQH
TRBV7-9	ASSLALGDFYNEQF
TRBV12-3/TRBV12-4	ASSQTGGTIKYEQY
TRBV27	ASSSTPSHEQY
TRBV27	ASSSDRFSYEQY
TRBV20-1	SARTRGQFGEQF
TRBV7-9	ASSPEDRGGYT
TRBV18	ASSPGAAETQY
TRBV19	ASSIVRTSGRANNEQF
TRBV24-1	ATSAQGGTEAF
TRBV5-5	ASSLAETGSSYNEQF
TRBV12-3/TRBV12-4	ASSQDRGHTGELF
TRBV5-6	ASSFTNGLGDTQY
TRBV9	ASSVGRQETQY
TRBV10-3	AISESTSGRSYEQY
TRBV7-9	ASTPIGAMNTEAF
TRBV18	ASSPGQGDAF
TRBV20-1	SASARYTGELF
TRBV12-3/TRBV12-4	ASSDSGGAHEQF
TRBV6-1	ATAEVRGQETQY
TRBV4-2	ASSQVGLRGETQY
TRBV27	ASSRTGFTGELF
TRBV11-2	ASSTGQDNEQF
TRBV7-8	ASSTPLAGGPTGELF
TRBV6-1	ASSERPGTPNQPQH
TRBV5-1	ASSLSGNSNQPQH
TRBV12-3/TRBV12-4	ATALGMNTEAF
TRBV20-1	SANREAEQF